This paragraph reports one TCR beta chain. The germline V gene encodes CDR1 GTSNPN and CDR2 SVGIG (reference sequence). The V segment lost 2 bases and the J segment 3 bases; nucleotides outside the gene matches: 8. CDR3 length equals 15 residues. The data stem from a study of blood T cell repertoires in COVID-19. Sequencing used immunoSEQ multiplex PCR; TCRdb keeps in-frame clones, though not all of them. The sample has a few hundred thousand clones, approximately 91% seen once. The clonotype comes from a woman aged 40 to 49 who had recovered from COVID-19. The sequenced sample was peripheral blood. J is TRBJ2-7 and V is TRBV30; TRBD2 matches 9 bases. The CDR3 region is CAWSLGTSSGYEQYF. CDR3 coding DNA: TGTGCCTGGAGTCTCGGGACTAGCAGTGGCTACGAGCAGTACTTC.